Listed below are T cell receptor beta chains from one sample, sequenced in a study of cytomegalovirus exposure and HLA in healthy donors. The method was immunoSEQ multiplex PCR; TCRdb's version includes in-frame clones alone and lacks a portion of them. The sample shows roughly 230,000 clones, about three quarters of them seen only once. The sample comprised PBMCs. These receptors were collected from a boy under 18 in good health and CMV-seronegative. CDR3s include the opening cysteine and the closing phenylalanine or tryptophan. D genes are given only for firm matches. Clone size appears in some rows only: once, few, many, or a class for an expanded clone.

D gene	clone size	V gene	J gene	CDR3 protein	CDR3 DNA
TRBD2	NA	TRBV19	TRBJ2-4	CASSIENSGSWKNIQYF	TGTGCCAGTAGTATAGAAAATAGCGGGAGTTGGAAAAACATTCAGTACTTC
TRBD1	NA	TRBV30	TRBJ1-1	CAWSTGVGETEAFF	TGTGCCTGGAGCACAGGGGTGGGCGAAACTGAAGCTTTCTTT
NA	once	TRBV2	TRBJ1-1	CASRFRGMNTEAFF	TGTGCCAGCAGATTCAGGGGCATGAACACTGAAGCTTTCTTT
NA	few	TRBV27	TRBJ1-4	CASSWTMGEKLFF	TGTGCCAGCAGCTGGACAATGGGGGAAAAACTGTTTTTT
TRBD2	NA	TRBV5-1	TRBJ2-7	CASSTGTTSEQYF	TGCGCCAGCAGCACGGGGACTACCTCCGAGCAGTACTTC
NA	NA	TRBV5-1	TRBJ2-3	CASSPIANTGTDTQYF	TGCGCCAGCAGCCCCATCGCCAATACAGGGACAGATACGCAGTATTTT
NA	NA	TRBV5-4	TRBJ2-1	CASSTYNEQFF	TGTGCCAGCAGCACTTACAATGAGCAGTTCTTC
NA	NA	TRBV27	TRBJ2-2	CASSFTGWGAGELFF	TGTGCCAGCAGTTTCACAGGTTGGGGGGCCGGGGAGCTGTTTTTT
TRBD2	NA	TRBV29-1	TRBJ2-5	CSVDTGTSETQYF	TGCAGCGTGGATACCGGGACTAGCGAGACCCAGTACTTC
NA	NA	TRBV27	TRBJ2-7	CATQGRLSYEQYF	TGTGCCACTCAAGGCAGGCTGTCCTACGAGCAGTACTTC
NA	NA	TRBV2	TRBJ2-1	CASSESQGWVSYNEQFF	TGTGCCAGCAGTGAATCGCAGGGTTGGGTGTCCTACAATGAGCAGTTCTTC
NA	NA	TRBV12-5	TRBJ1-2	CASGLVRQGPNYGYTF	TGTGCTAGTGGTTTGGTACGGCAGGGCCCCAACTATGGCTACACCTTC
NA	NA	TRBV6-1	TRBJ2-1	CASSEGGNNEQFF	TGTGCCAGCAGTGAAGGCGGGAACAATGAGCAGTTCTTC
NA	NA	TRBV5-4	TRBJ1-1	CASSLERVESEAFF	TGTGCCAGCAGCTTGGAGAGGGTAGAATCTGAAGCTTTCTTT
TRBD2	NA	TRBV5-1	TRBJ2-3	CASSRGSGPADTQYF	TGCGCCAGCAGCCGTGGTAGCGGGCCGGCAGATACGCAGTATTTT
NA	NA	TRBV27	TRBJ1-2	CASSLSGGPLALSYTF	TGTGCCAGCAGTTTATCTGGGGGCCCACTCGCCCTCTCATACACCTTC
TRBD1	NA	TRBV30	TRBJ1-5	CAWRSGTGGYQPQHF	TGTGCCTGGAGATCCGGGACAGGGGGCTATCAGCCCCAGCATTTT
TRBD1	NA	TRBV5-1	TRBJ2-7	CASSLKTGEHEQYF	TGCGCCAGCAGCTTAAAGACAGGGGAACACGAGCAGTACTTC
NA	NA	TRBV6-1	TRBJ2-7	CASSDVGGPTYEQYF	TGTGCCAGCAGTGATGTGGGGGGGCCCACCTACGAGCAGTACTTC
TRBD1	NA	TRBV2	TRBJ1-2	CASSEGQGAWGYTF	TGTGCCAGCAGTGAAGGACAGGGGGCGTGGGGCTACACCTTC
TRBD1	NA	TRBV19	TRBJ1-6	CASSTDRSHRESLHF	TGTGCCAGTAGTACGGACAGGAGCCATCGGGAGTCCCTCCACTTT
NA	NA	TRBV30	TRBJ2-7	CAWSAAGYEQYF	TGTGCCTGGAGTGCAGCAGGCTACGAGCAGTACTTC
NA	NA	TRBV7-7	TRBJ2-5	CASSPGQSSQETQYF	TGTGCCAGCAGCCCCGGACAGAGCTCACAAGAGACCCAGTACTTC
NA	NA	TRBV15	TRBJ1-4	CATSRWRENEKLFF	TGTGCCACCAGCAGGTGGAGGGAAAATGAAAAACTGTTTTTT
NA	NA	TRBV5-1	TRBJ2-1	CASSFDSSSYNEQFF	TGCGCCAGCAGCTTTGACTCTAGCTCCTACAATGAGCAGTTCTTC
TRBD1	NA	TRBV7-6	TRBJ1-5	CASSLYPRDRGQPQHF	TGTGCCAGCAGCTTATATCCCCGGGACAGAGGCCAGCCCCAGCATTTT
NA	NA	TRBV21-1	TRBJ2-3	CASSKEDSGGTDTQYF	TGTGCCAGCAGCAAAGAGGATAGCGGGGGCACAGATACGCAGTATTTT
TRBD2	NA	TRBV15	TRBJ2-1	CATSGWAGGPFDEQFF	TGTGCCACCAGCGGGTGGGCGGGGGGACCTTTTGATGAGCAGTTCTTC
TRBD1	NA	TRBV5-1	TRBJ2-7	CASSSGQGAEQYF	TGCGCCAGCAGCTCCGGACAGGGGGCCGAGCAGTACTTC
NA	NA	TRBV15	TRBJ1-6	CAASRPNKLTVNSPLHF	TGTGCCGCCAGCAGACCTAACAAACTGACAGTTAATTCACCCCTCCACTTT
TRBD1	few	TRBV11-2	TRBJ2-5	CASSLLDRVGETQYF	TGTGCCAGCAGCTTGCTAGACAGGGTCGGAGAGACCCAGTACTTC
NA	NA	TRBV5-5	TRBJ1-2	CASSLNAARDYTF	TGTGCCAGCAGCCTAAACGCCGCCAGGGATTACACCTTC
NA	NA	TRBV5-8	TRBJ1-2	CASSPGGAHMHGYTF	TGTGCCAGCAGCCCTGGTGGAGCTCACATGCATGGCTACACCTTC
NA	NA	TRBV19	TRBJ2-7	CASSIVLQEGEQYF	TGTGCCAGTAGTATAGTCTTACAAGAGGGCGAGCAGTACTTC
TRBD1	few	TRBV13	TRBJ2-4	CASSPGTGRDIQYF	TGTGCCAGCAGCCCCGGGACAGGGAGGGACATTCAGTACTTC
TRBD2	NA	TRBV4-2	TRBJ2-5	CASSQLTSGMGETQYF	TGTGCCAGCAGCCAACTGACTAGCGGGATGGGTGAGACCCAGTACTTC
NA	NA	TRBV2	TRBJ1-1	CASSEERGGQNTEAFF	TGTGCCAGCAGTGAAGAAAGAGGGGGACAGAACACTGAAGCTTTCTTT
NA	few	TRBV25-1	TRBJ1-2	CASSGTGRYGYTF	TGTGCCAGCAGTGGTACAGGGCGCTATGGCTACACCTTC
TRBD1	NA	TRBV5-5	TRBJ1-1	CASSPRDRGRRLNTEAFF	TGTGCCAGCAGCCCGAGGGACAGGGGGCGGCGTCTTAACACTGAAGCTTTCTTT
NA	NA	TRBV10-1	TRBJ2-6	CASSAESGANVLTF	TGCGCCAGCAGTGCAGAATCTGGGGCCAACGTCCTGACTTTC
NA	NA	TRBV2	TRBJ1-6	CASSVLSPLHF	TGTGCCAGCAGTGTCCTTTCACCCCTCCACTTT